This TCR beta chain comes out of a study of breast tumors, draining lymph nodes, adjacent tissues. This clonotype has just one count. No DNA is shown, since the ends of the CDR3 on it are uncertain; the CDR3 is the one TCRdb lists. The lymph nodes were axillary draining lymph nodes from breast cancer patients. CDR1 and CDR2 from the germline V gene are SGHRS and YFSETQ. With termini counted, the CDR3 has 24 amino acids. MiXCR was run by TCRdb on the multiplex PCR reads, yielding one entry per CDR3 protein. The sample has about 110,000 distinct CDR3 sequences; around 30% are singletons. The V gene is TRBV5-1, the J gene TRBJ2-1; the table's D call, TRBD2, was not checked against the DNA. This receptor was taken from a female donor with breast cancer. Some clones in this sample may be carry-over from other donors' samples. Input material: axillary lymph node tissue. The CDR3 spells CASSFYICRADGRSSWNKYNEQFF.